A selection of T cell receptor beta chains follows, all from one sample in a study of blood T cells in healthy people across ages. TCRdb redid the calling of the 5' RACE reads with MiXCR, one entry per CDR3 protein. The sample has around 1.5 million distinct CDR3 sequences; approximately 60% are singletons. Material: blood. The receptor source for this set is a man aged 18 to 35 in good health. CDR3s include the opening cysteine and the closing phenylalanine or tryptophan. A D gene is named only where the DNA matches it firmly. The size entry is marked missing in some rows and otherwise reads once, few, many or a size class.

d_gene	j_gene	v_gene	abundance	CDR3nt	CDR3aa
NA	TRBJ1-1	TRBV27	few	TGTGCCAGCACCGGACTAATGAACACTGAAGCTTTCTTT	CASTGLMNTEAFF
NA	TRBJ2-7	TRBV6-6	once	TGTGCCAGCAGCGACCCCGAATACGAGCAGTACTTC	CASSDPEYEQYF
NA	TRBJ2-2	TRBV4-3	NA	TGCGCCAGCAGCCAAGGTACACAGGGAGAGGAGCTGTTTTTT	CASSQGTQGEELFF
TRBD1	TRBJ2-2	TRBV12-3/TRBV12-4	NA	TGTGCCAGCAGGACCGGGACAGGGGGCTGGTCCGGGGAGCTGTTTTTT	CASRTGTGGWSGELFF
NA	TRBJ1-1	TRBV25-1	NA	TGTGCCAGCAGTGAATATGGGGGACAAAGGGGGAGTGAAGCTTTCTTT	CASSEYGGQRGSEAFF
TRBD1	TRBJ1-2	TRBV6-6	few	TGTGCCAGCAGTTTCTCAGGGGGCGCCCCAGGTGGCTACACCTTC	CASSFSGGAPGGYTF
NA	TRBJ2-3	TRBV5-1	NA	TGCGCCAGCAGTCCGGAGGGGGCACTAGCGACGCTAGGCACAGATACGCAGTATTTT	CASSPEGALATLGTDTQYF
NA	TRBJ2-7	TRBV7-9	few	TGTGCCAGCAGCCCTAGGAGCAACTACGAGCAGTACTTC	CASSPRSNYEQYF
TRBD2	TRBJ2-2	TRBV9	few	TGTGCCAGCAGCAATGGGCGGGGGGCCACATGGAACACCGGGGAGCTGTTTTTT	CASSNGRGATWNTGELFF
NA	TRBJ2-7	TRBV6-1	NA	TGTGCCAGCAGTCCAGGACGAGTGACACCAAAAGGGTTGGACGAGCAGTACTTC	CASSPGRVTPKGLDEQYF
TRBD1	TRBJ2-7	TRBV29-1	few	TGCAGCGTTACGTCCCGGGACAGAGGCTACGAGCAGTACTTC	CSVTSRDRGYEQYF
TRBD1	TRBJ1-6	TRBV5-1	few	TGCGCCAGCAGCCGGACAGGGGAATCTGCACCCCTCCACTTT	CASSRTGESAPLHF
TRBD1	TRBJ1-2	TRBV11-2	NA	TGTGCCAGCAGCCGAACCGGGACAGGGTACCACTCCGCCTATGGCTACACCTTC	CASSRTGTGYHSAYGYTF
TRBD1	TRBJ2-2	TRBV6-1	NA	TGTGCCAGCAGTACCGGGACAGCGAACACCGGGGAGCTGTTTTTT	CASSTGTANTGELFF
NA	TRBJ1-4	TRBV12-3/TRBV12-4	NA	TGTGCCAGCAGTTTGATCAGTGAAAAACTGTTTTTT	CASSLISEKLFF
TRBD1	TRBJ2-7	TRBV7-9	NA	TGTGCCAGCAGCTCACACCCGGGACAGGGCTATTACGAGCAGTACTTC	CASSSHPGQGYYEQYF
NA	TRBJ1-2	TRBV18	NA	TGTGCCAGCCCACCAGACGCCCCGTCGGCGAACTATGGCTACACCTTC	CASPPDAPSANYGYTF
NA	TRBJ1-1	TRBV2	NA	TGTGCCAGCAGAAACAGGAAAATGGGAAACACTGAAGCTTTCTTT	CASRNRKMGNTEAFF
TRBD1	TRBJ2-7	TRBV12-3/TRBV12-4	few	TGTGCCAGCAGCTTTCTCCCTTACCCTGACAGGGCCCCTGGCGACGAGCAGTACTTC	CASSFLPYPDRAPGDEQYF
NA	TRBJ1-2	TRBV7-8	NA	TGTGCCAGCAGCTTCGACAGCTCTGGGAGTCGTGGCTACACCTTC	CASSFDSSGSRGYTF
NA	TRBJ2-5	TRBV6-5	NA	TGTGCCAGCAGTCCTCGGTCCACGAGGGCCGAGACCCAGTACTTC	CASSPRSTRAETQYF
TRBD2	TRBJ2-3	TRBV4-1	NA	TGCGCCAGCAGCCCTCTAGCGGAGGGCACAGATACGCAGTATTTT	CASSPLAEGTDTQYF
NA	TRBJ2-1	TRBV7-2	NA	TGTGCCAGCAGCTTAGCGGCAGGGAAGAATGAGCAGTTCTTC	CASSLAAGKNEQFF
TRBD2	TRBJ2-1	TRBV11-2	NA	TGTGCCAGCAGCTACGGGAGGGGCTGGGACAATGAGCAGTTCTTC	CASSYGRGWDNEQFF
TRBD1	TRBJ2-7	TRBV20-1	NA	TGCAGTGCCACGGGACAGGGACCCTACGAGCAGTACTTC	CSATGQGPYEQYF
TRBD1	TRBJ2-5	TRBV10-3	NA	TGTGCCATTCACGACCAGCTGACAGGGGGCAATGAGCAGTACTTC	CAIHDQLTGGNEQYF
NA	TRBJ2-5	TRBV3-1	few	TGTGCCAGCAGCCAATGGGCAACTCAAGAGACCCAGTACTTC	CASSQWATQETQYF
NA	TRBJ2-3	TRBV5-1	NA	TGCGCCAGCAGCTCCCCGGTCCCAGATACGCAGTATTTT	CASSSPVPDTQYF